This entry lists 15 T cell receptor beta chains sequenced from one sample in a study of cytomegalovirus exposure and HLA in healthy donors. 13 Jbeta primers and 60 Vbeta primers were used for the PCR. Method: immunoSEQ multiplex PCR; TCRdb's copy keeps in-frame clones and lacks some. The sample yields approximately 120,000 clones, roughly four fifths seen once. The sequencing sample was made of PBMCs. The receptors were sampled from a woman in her sixties or seventies in good health and CMV-seropositive.

This chain uses TRBV4-1 with TRBJ2-3; possibly TRBD2 for D (5 bases). V shed 1 base and J shed 0 bases, with 8 bases lying between them. CDR3 length: 15 residues. Germline loops: CDR1 MGHRA, CDR2 YSYEKL. The chain's CDR3 is CASSQGLPSTDTQYF. CDR3 nucleotides: TGCGCCAGCAGCCAAGGACTACCGAGCACAGATACGCAGTATTTT.

The chain carries TRBV11-2 and TRBJ2-2; D remains unclear. Germline V gives CDR1 SGHAT, CDR2 FQNNGV. Trimming cost V 5 bases and J 0 bases, with 19 bases left between them. CDR3 length equals 18 residues. As DNA, the CDR3 is TGTGCCAGCAGCCCACATCGACTGGCGCCTCCGAACACCGGGGAGCTGTTTTTT. Protein: CASSPHRLAPPNTGELFF. The full variable domain, in which reference TRBV11-2 and TRBJ2-2 provide the parts outside the CDR3, is EAGVAQSPRYKIIEKRQSVAFWCNPISGHATLYWYQQILGQGPKLLIQFQNNGVVDDSQLPKDRFSAERLKGVDSTLKIQPAKLEDSAVYLCASSPHRLAPPNTGELFFGEGSRLTVL.

The V call is TRBV4-1, the J call TRBJ2-5; D gene uncertain. The CDR3 is made up of 13 amino acids. Germline V gives CDR1 MGHRA, CDR2 YSYEKL. V was cut by 1 base and J by 1 base, with 4 bases left in between. The CDR3 sequence is CASSQGSQETQYF. The CDR3 DNA sequence: TGCGCCAGCAGCCAAGGTAGCCAAGAGACCCAGTACTTC.

The V gene is TRBV7-2, the J gene TRBJ2-2; 7 positions match TRBD1. CDR3 length: 15 amino acids. V shed 5 bases and J 4 bases; nucleotides not matched to a gene: 7. The V gene's germline CDR1 is SGHTA and CDR2 FQGNSA. The CDR3: CASSIVDRSTGELFF. CDR3 coding DNA: TGTGCCAGCAGCATAGTGGACAGGAGCACCGGGGAGCTGTTTTTT.

The chain uses TRBV2 and TRBJ2-5; TRBD1 aligns across 10 bases. The CDR3 is made up of 16 amino acids. Trimming at V came to 5 bases and at J to 1 base, leaving 7 bases not matched to a gene. Germline values: CDR1 SNHLY, CDR2 FYNNEI. DNA of the CDR3: TGTGCCAGCAGTACAGGACAGGGGGGGCTCCAAGAGACCCAGTACTTC. Translated, it gives CASSTGQGGLQETQYF.

The chain employs TRBV7-2 and TRBJ1-1; TRBD1 is a possible D gene (5 bases). CDR1 SGHTA and CDR2 FQGNSA come from the germline V gene. The CDR3 length is 13 residues. V lost 3 bases and J lost 3, with 8 bases in between. CDR3 protein: CASSFPGYTEAFF. As DNA, the CDR3 is TGTGCCAGCAGCTTCCCAGGGTACACTGAAGCTTTCTTT.

The sample holds one count of this clone. The V and J genes are TRBV19 and TRBJ1-2, with 8 bases aligning to TRBD1. This CDR3 comprises 15 residues. After removal of 6 bases from V and 2 bases from J, the junction contained 8 bases not matched to a gene. The germline V gene encodes CDR1 LNHDA and CDR2 SQIVND (reference sequence). The CDR3 reads CASREAGGGNYGYTF. As DNA, the CDR3 is TGTGCCAGTAGGGAAGCAGGGGGCGGGAACTATGGCTACACCTTC.

The chain links TRBV11-1 to TRBJ1-2, with TRBD1 as a possible D gene (5 bases). Trimming took off 5 bases at V and 4 bases at J, with 17 bases between the two ends. Germline V lookup: CDR1 SGHAT, CDR2 FQDESV (reference sequence). This CDR3 spans 15 amino acids. The CDR3 here is CASSQGRGAGYGYTF. The CDR3 bases are TGTGCCAGCAGCCAGGGACGCGGGGCAGGCTATGGCTACACCTTC.

V gene TRBV7-3 combines with J gene TRBJ2-1; 7 bases match TRBD2. The V and J ends lost 7 bases and 4 bases, in that order; junction bases with no gene match: 7. In germline, CDR1 is SGHTA, CDR2 FQGTGA. CDR3 length equals 14 residues. The CDR3 here is CASTPGLPYNEQFF. The CDR3 nucleotides are TGTGCCAGCACACCGGGACTACCATACAATGAGCAGTTCTTC.

This chain connects TRBV19 to TRBJ1-3; D possibly corresponds to TRBD1 (5 bases). The V and J ends lost 4 bases and 2 bases respectively, with 12 bases between them. The V gene's germline CDR1 is LNHDA and CDR2 SQIVND (reference sequence). This CDR3 spans 15 amino acids. CDR3: CASSTGLFAGNTIYF. The CDR3 DNA follows: TGTGCCAGTAGTACGGGACTCTTCGCTGGAAACACCATATATTTT. Variable domain in full (rest from reference TRBV19 and TRBJ1-3): DGGITQSPKYLFRKEGQNVTLSCEQNLNHDAMYWYRQDPGQGLRLIYYSQIVNDFQKGDIAEGYSVSREKKESFPLTVTSAQKNPTAFYLCASSTGLFAGNTIYFGEGSWLTVV.

The chain combines TRBV5-1 with TRBJ1-1, with 7 nucleotides matching TRBD1. Looked up from germline, CDR1 is SGHRS and CDR2 is YFSETQ. After removal of 2 bases from V and 4 bases from J, the junction contained 2 bases not matched to a gene. The CDR3 spans 13 residues. The CDR3 reads CASSFQGGTEAFF. The CDR3 DNA reads as TGCGCCAGCAGCTTCCAGGGGGGCACTGAAGCTTTCTTT. The whole variable domain, remainder taken from reference TRBV5-1 and TRBJ1-1, is KAGVTQTPRYLIKTRGQQVTLSCSPISGHRSVSWYQQTPGQGLQFLFEYFSETQRNKGNFPGRFSGRQFSNSRSEMNVSTLELGDSALYLCASSFQGGTEAFFGQGTRLTVV.

The rearrangement joins TRBV4-2 to TRBJ2-7, with TRBD2 identical over 8 bases. The CDR3 is 14 amino acids. The germline CDR1 and CDR2 sequences are LGHNA and YNFKEQ. With 0 bases clipped from V and 6 bases from J, the junction kept 4 bases outside the gene matches. DNA for the CDR3: TGTGCCAGCAGCCAAGAAGGGACTAGTAGCGAGCAGTACTTC. Residues: CASSQEGTSSEQYF.

This chain links TRBV5-4 with TRBJ2-3, with 14 bases lining up with TRBD2. The CDR3 is 18 amino acids. Losses at the gene ends were 3 bases for V and 7 bases for J; bases not matched to a gene: 13. Germline V gene lookup returns CDR1 SGHNT and CDR2 YYREEE (reference sequence). The CDR3 sequence is CASSSGLAGGVVRNTQYF. The CDR3 DNA sequence: TGTGCCAGCAGCTCCGGACTAGCGGGAGGAGTGGTGAGGAATACGCAGTATTTT. Combining the CDR3 with reference TRBV5-4 and TRBJ2-3 gives the whole variable domain ETGVTQSPTHLIKTRGQQVTLRCSSQSGHNTVSWYQQALGQGPQFIFQYYREEENGRGNFPPRFSGLQFPNYSSELNVNALELDDSALYLCASSSGLAGGVVRNTQYFGPGTRLTVL.

V usage is TRBV7-2 and J usage is TRBJ1-5; D unclear. CDR3 size: 15 residues. Germline-derived CDR1 and CDR2 are SGHTA and FQGNSA. V lost 4 bases to trimming and J lost 3 bases, with 13 bases between them. This chain's CDR3 is CASSSIGESNQPQHF. The CDR3 DNA reads TGTGCCAGCAGCTCCATTGGGGAGTCCAATCAGCCCCAGCATTTT. Combining the CDR3 with reference TRBV7-2 and TRBJ1-5 gives the whole variable domain GAGVSQSPSNKVTEKGKDVELRCDPISGHTALYWYRQSLGQGLEFLIYFQGNSAPDKSGLPSDRFSAERTGGSVSTLTIQRTQQEDSAVYLCASSSIGESNQPQHFGDGTRLSIL.

The chain links TRBV11-2 to TRBJ2-1; maybe TRBD2 (6 bases). Germline CDR1 reads SGHAT; CDR2 reads FQNNGV. The CDR3 is 15 amino acids. V was shortened by 5 bases and J by 6 bases, with 17 bases between the two germline ends. The CDR3 DNA follows: TGTGCCAGCAGCCGGGGGACCATCCGGATCAATGAGCAGTTCTTC. Residues: CASSRGTIRINEQFF.